This T cell receptor beta chain was profiled in a study of T cell changes during pregnancy in multiple sclerosis. Generated by immunoSEQ multiplex PCR, the TCRdb table keeps only in-frame clones and is missing some. The table records 77,000 or so clones, over 85% of them present only once. This specimen consisted of peripheral blood, obtained in the second trimester of pregnancy. The sequence was obtained from a female donor in good health, enrolled as a control in a pregnancy study.

CDR3: CSVVGENTEAFF. The CDR3 DNA reads as TGCAGCGTTGTTGGAGAGAACACTGAAGCTTTCTTT. The J gene is TRBJ1-1, the V gene TRBV29-1; D is ambiguous. V was shortened by 4 bases and J by 1 base, with 7 bases between the two germline ends. The CDR3 is 12 amino acids. Germline V gives CDR1 SQVTM, CDR2 ANQGSEA.